The 30 T cell receptor beta chains listed next were all sequenced from one sample in a study of cytomegalovirus exposure and HLA in healthy donors. Researchers ran the PCR with 60 Vbeta and 13 Jbeta primers. Some clones are missing from TCRdb's copy, which holds only in-frame ones; the method was immunoSEQ multiplex PCR. The top ten hold about 2.3% of the sample, which has about 88,000 clones, about 87% seen once. The sample was PBMCs. The receptors were sampled from a man aged 18-30 years in good health and CMV-seronegative.

The rearrangement links TRBV19 to TRBJ1-5, with a tentative D call TRBD1 (6 bases). Germline V gene lookup returns CDR1 LNHDA and CDR2 SQIVND (reference sequence). This CDR3 spans 15 amino acids. Deletions cut 5 bases from V and 3 bases from J, with 14 bases between. The CDR3 DNA reads TGTGCCAGTAGTCTCCGGGACACAGACAATCAGCCCCAGCATTTT. It codes for CASSLRDTDNQPQHF. Looking up the rest from reference TRBV19 and TRBJ1-5 gives the full variable domain: DGGITQSPKYLFRKEGQNVTLSCEQNLNHDAMYWYRQDPGQGLRLIYYSQIVNDFQKGDIAEGYSVSREKKESFPLTVTSAQKNPTAFYLCASSLRDTDNQPQHFGDGTRLSIL.

V usage is TRBV2 and J usage is TRBJ2-1, with D possibly being TRBD2 (6 bases). V was cut by 6 bases and J by 9 bases, with 18 bases left in between. Germline loops: CDR1 SNHLY, CDR2 FYNNEI. The CDR3 consists of 14 residues. The CDR3 loop is CASSRDGGGSEQFF. As DNA, the CDR3 is TGTGCCAGCAGCCGGGACGGGGGTGGAAGTGAGCAGTTCTTC.

V is TRBV4-3 and J is TRBJ2-5; 12 bases agree with TRBD1. The CDR3 length is 15 residues. Germline V gene lookup returns CDR1 LGHNA and CDR2 YSLEER. J was trimmed by 5 bases and V by 8 bases; bases with no gene match: 9. The DNA for the CDR3 is TGCGCCAGCTCGTACCGGGACAGGGGGCAGGAGACCCAGTACTTC. It specifies CASSYRDRGQETQYF.

The chain combines TRBV27 with TRBJ1-1, with D hard to call. Trimming removed 2 bases at V and 4 bases at J, with 11 bases between. Germline assignment: CDR1 MNHEY and CDR2 SMNVEV (reference sequence). The CDR3 is 14 residues long. The CDR3 protein is CASSLIGRSTEAFF. The CDR3 nucleotides read TGTGCCAGCAGTTTAATCGGAAGGAGCACTGAAGCTTTCTTT.

In regard to this clone: An end of the junction does not agree with germline; a read error may underlie this. J is TRBJ2-1 and V is TRBV7-9; TRBD1 aligns across 8 bases. CDR3 length: 15 amino acids. Germline V gene data show CDR1 as SEHNR and CDR2 as FQNEAQ (reference sequence). The CDR3: CSSSRPRTGWYEQFF. CDR3 nucleotide sequence: TGTTCCAGCAGCCGACCTAGGACAGGGTGGTATGAGCAGTTCTTC.

V gene TRBV11-1 combines with J gene TRBJ2-2, with 7 bases that match TRBD2. Germline V gene sequence: CDR1 SGHAT, CDR2 FQDESV (reference sequence). CDR3 length: 15 amino acids. With 5 bases clipped from V and 3 bases from J, the junction kept 6 bases outside the gene matches. CDR3 coding DNA: TGTGCCAGCAGCCCGAGGGGAGGGTACACCGGGGAGCTGTTTTTT. Residues: CASSPRGGYTGELFF.

J is TRBJ2-2 and V is TRBV5-1, with 9 bases fitting TRBD2. The CDR3 covers 16 residues. The V and J ends lost 0 bases and 3 bases, in that order; junction bases with no gene match: 3. From germline, CDR1 is SGHRS and CDR2 YFSETQ. CDR3 nucleotides: TGCGCCAGCAGCTTGGGACTAGCGGCCGACACCGGGGAGCTGTTTTTT. This sequence encodes CASSLGLAADTGELFF.

This clone was picked up one time. This chain uses TRBV5-4 with TRBJ2-1; 9 bases line up with TRBD2. Germline V lookup: CDR1 SGHNT, CDR2 YYREEE (reference sequence). V gave up 4 bases and J gave up 7 bases; unmatched junction bases: 12. The CDR3 length is 16 residues. CDR3 in amino acids: CASSPGSSGRWNEQFF. The CDR3 bases are TGTGCCAGCAGCCCCGGTAGTAGCGGGAGATGGAATGAGCAGTTCTTC.

This chain joins TRBV10-3 and TRBJ1-1, with D possibly TRBD1 on 5 matching bases. This CDR3 spans 15 amino acids. The germline V gene encodes CDR1 ENHRY and CDR2 SYGVKD. Trimming shortened V by 7 bases and J by 1 base, and 16 bases separated the two germline ends. CDR3 amino acids: CAIMGDWGTNTEAFF. CDR3 nucleotides: TGTGCCATCATGGGGGACTGGGGGACGAACACTGAAGCTTTCTTT.

The chain is built from TRBV4-1 and TRBJ2-1; D unclear. Germline CDR1 and CDR2: MGHRA and YSYEKL. CDR3 length equals 14 residues. V was shortened by 1 base and J by 3 bases, with 7 bases between the two germline ends. This CDR3 is CASSQAHSYNEQFF. CDR3 sequence (DNA): TGCGCCAGCAGCCAAGCCCACAGCTACAATGAGCAGTTCTTC.

In this sample, this clone turned up once. The rearrangement joins TRBV7-9 to TRBJ1-2; TRBD1 is a possible D gene (5 bases). The CDR3 consists of 17 residues. Germline values: CDR1 SEHNR, CDR2 FQNEAQ (reference sequence). With 1 base removed from V and 7 bases from J, the gap between germline ends came to 22 bases. Written as DNA, the CDR3 is TGTGCCAGCAGCTTAGGGGGTATGGAAACAGGTCGACGTGGCTACACCTTC. It yields the protein CASSLGGMETGRRGYTF.

This chain connects TRBV5-4 to TRBJ1-4; the D is unclear. V was shortened by 3 bases and J by 8 bases, with 17 bases between the two germline ends. The CDR3 consists of 15 residues. The germline V gene has CDR1 SGHNT and CDR2 YYREEE (reference sequence). Written as DNA, the CDR3 is TGTGCCAGCAGCTCGGAGGTCTCTAAAGCGGAAAAACTGTTTTTT. Its protein product is CASSSEVSKAEKLFF.

The chain recombines TRBV6-6 with TRBJ1-1, with 12 bases matching TRBD1. Trimming removed 7 bases from V and 2 bases from J; junction bases left unmatched: 5. Germline values: CDR1 MNHNY, CDR2 SVGAGI (reference sequence). This CDR3 spans 15 amino acids. In nucleotides, the CDR3 is TGTGCCAGCACCAGGGACAGGGGGCGCAACACTGAAGCTTTCTTT. Encoded protein: CASTRDRGRNTEAFF.

The chain carries TRBV6-6 and TRBJ2-7; tentatively, D is TRBD2 (5 bases). V shed 4 bases and J shed 5 bases, with 12 bases lying between them. Germline-derived CDR1 and CDR2 are MNHNY and SVGAGI (reference sequence). This CDR3 has 13 residues. This CDR3 reads CASSSYGVNEQYF. Written as DNA, the CDR3 is TGTGCCAGCAGTTCATACGGGGTCAACGAGCAGTACTTC.

The chain combines TRBV28 with TRBJ1-2; weak D call: TRBD1 (5 bases). CDR1 is MDHEN, CDR2 SYDVKM, per germline. V was trimmed by 2 bases and J by 8 bases, leaving 12 bases between them. The CDR3 is 13 residues long. CDR3 residues: CASSLAGSRGYTF. The CDR3, as DNA: TGTGCCAGCAGTTTAGCAGGGTCGCGGGGCTACACCTTC.

The table lists this clone with a few counts. The chain recombines TRBV6-4 with TRBJ2-3; 11 bases align to TRBD1. Germline assignment: CDR1 MRHNA and CDR2 SNTAGT. There are 18 residues in the CDR3. V was pared by 0 bases and J by 2 bases, with 7 bases of the junction left unmatched. CDR3 protein: CASSDSGHGQGATDTQYF. In DNA form, the CDR3 reads TGTGCCAGCAGTGACTCGGGACACGGACAGGGGGCCACAGATACGCAGTATTTT.

The rearrangement uses TRBV5-1 and TRBJ2-7, with 7 bases that match TRBD1. This CDR3 spans 14 amino acids. Germline values: CDR1 SGHRS, CDR2 YFSETQ. J was trimmed by 6 bases and V by 3 bases; bases with no gene match: 9. In DNA form, the CDR3 reads TGCGCCAGCAGCTCGGGGACAGTACTCGGCGAGCAGTACTTC. Encoded protein: CASSSGTVLGEQYF. Complete variable domain (other parts from reference TRBV5-1 and TRBJ2-7): KAGVTQTPRYLIKTRGQQVTLSCSPISGHRSVSWYQQTPGQGLQFLFEYFSETQRNKGNFPGRFSGRQFSNSRSEMNVSTLELGDSALYLCASSSGTVLGEQYFGPGTRLTVT.

The chain uses TRBV7-2 and TRBJ2-1; maybe TRBD1 (5 bases). CDR1 is SGHTA, CDR2 FQGNSA, per germline. CDR3 length equals 14 residues. V was pared by 1 base and J by 7 bases, with 11 bases between. CDR3 amino acids: CASSLVGDLNEQFF. The CDR3 bases are TGTGCCAGCAGCTTAGTAGGGGATCTGAATGAGCAGTTCTTC. Based on the CDR3 plus reference TRBV7-2 and TRBJ2-1, the full variable domain is GAGVSQSPSNKVTEKGKDVELRCDPISGHTALYWYRQSLGQGLEFLIYFQGNSAPDKSGLPSDRFSAERTGGSVSTLTIQRTQQEDSAVYLCASSLVGDLNEQFFGPGTRLTVL.

CDR3 sequence (DNA): TGTGCCAGTTCATTAGCGGGAGGGCGAGCAGATACGCAGTATTTT. Amino acids: CASSLAGGRADTQYF. The chain has TRBV19 and TRBJ2-3, with 11 bases identical to TRBD2. J gave up 4 bases and V 8 bases, and 8 bases lay outside the gene matches. The CDR3 runs 15 residues. Germline-derived CDR1 and CDR2 are LNHDA and SQIVND (reference sequence).

This chain uses TRBV11-2 with TRBJ2-3, with a weak D call TRBD1 (5 bases). The CDR3 covers 16 residues. In germline, CDR1 is SGHAT, CDR2 FQNNGV. The V and J ends lost 3 bases and 3 bases respectively, with 16 bases between them. The DNA for the CDR3 is TGTGCCAGCAGCTTCCTTATTGGGGCGCTTACAGATACGCAGTATTTT. Protein product: CASSFLIGALTDTQYF.

This rearrangement joins TRBV5-6 to TRBJ1-6; 9 bases match TRBD1. V lost 3 bases, J lost 11 bases, and 12 bases stayed unmatched. The CDR3 sequence is 16 residues long. Germline V gene sequence: CDR1 SGHDT, CDR2 YYEEEE. The CDR3 spells CASSWATTGQGTPLHF. The CDR3 bases are TGTGCCAGCAGCTGGGCGACGACCGGACAGGGGACACCCCTCCACTTT.

About this clone: The germline gene is not matched at one end of the junction; a read error may be the cause. The chain employs TRBV7-9 and TRBJ2-1; D unclear. From germline, CDR1 is SEHNR and CDR2 FQNEAQ (reference sequence). This CDR3 comprises 13 residues. CDR3 amino acids: CSSNTHADNEQFF. As DNA, the CDR3 is TGTTCCAGCAACACCCACGCGGACAATGAGCAGTTCTTC. The whole variable domain, remainder taken from reference TRBV7-9 and TRBJ2-1, is DTGVSQNPRHKITKRGQNVTFRCDPISEHNRLYWYRQTLGQGPEFLTYFQNEAQLEKSRLLSDRFSAERPKGSFSTLEIQRTEQGDSAMYLCSSNTHADNEQFFGPGTRLTVL.

This clone was seen a few times. Here the CDR3 reads CASSVIAEGLMNTEAFF. Written as DNA, the CDR3 is TGTGCCAGCAGCGTTATTGCGGAGGGATTAATGAACACTGAAGCTTTCTTT. This chain links TRBV9 with TRBJ1-1; unclear D gene. CDR3 length: 17 residues. The germline V gene has CDR1 SGDLS and CDR2 YYNGEE. Trimming cost V 2 bases and J 0 bases, with 17 bases left between them. Full variable domain (rest looked up from reference TRBV9 and TRBJ1-1): DSGVTQTPKHLITATGQRVTLRCSPRSGDLSVYWYQQSLDQGLQFLIQYYNGEERAKGNILERFSAQQFPDLHSELNLSSLELGDSALYFCASSVIAEGLMNTEAFFGQGTRLTVV.

The chain employs TRBV5-1 and TRBJ2-7; TRBD2 is a possible D gene (6 bases). V lost 0 bases to trimming and J lost 6 bases, with 7 bases between them. The CDR3 loop spans 12 amino acids. From germline, CDR1 is SGHRS and CDR2 YFSETQ. The DNA for the CDR3 is TGCGCCAGCAGCTTGGTGGGAGGCGAGCAGTACTTC. It codes for CASSLVGGEQYF. Full variable domain (rest looked up from reference TRBV5-1 and TRBJ2-7): KAGVTQTPRYLIKTRGQQVTLSCSPISGHRSVSWYQQTPGQGLQFLFEYFSETQRNKGNFPGRFSGRQFSNSRSEMNVSTLELGDSALYLCASSLVGGEQYFGPGTRLTVT.

The rearrangement uses TRBV5-1 and TRBJ1-1, with 7 bases fitting TRBD1. Germline CDR1 and CDR2: SGHRS and YFSETQ. The CDR3 covers 16 residues. V was pared by 4 bases and J by 3 bases, with 12 bases of the junction left unmatched. The CDR3 coding sequence is TGCGCCAGCAGCCGACAGGGTCCCAGGGGTTACACTGAAGCTTTCTTT. Translating gives CASSRQGPRGYTEAFF.

This clone was counted a single time. The rearrangement links TRBV18 to TRBJ1-5; TRBD1 matches at 7 bases. J was trimmed by 4 bases and V by 2 bases; bases with no gene match: 11. CDR3 length: 17 residues. The germline V gene has CDR1 KGHSH and CDR2 LQKENI. CDR3 amino acids: CASSPSGRGMDNQPQHF. Written as DNA, the CDR3 is TGTGCCAGCTCACCAAGCGGCAGGGGGATGGATAATCAGCCCCAGCATTTT.

The gene calls are TRBV5-1 and TRBJ2-7; a possible D gene is TRBD2 (6 bases). Germline-derived CDR1 and CDR2 are SGHRS and YFSETQ. This CDR3 comprises 13 residues. V shed 4 bases and J shed 4 bases, with 12 bases lying between them. In DNA form, the CDR3 reads TGCGCCAGCAGCCTCACTAGCCATTACGAGCAGTACTTC. This gives the protein CASSLTSHYEQYF.

With respect to this clone: A junction boundary mismatches the germline segment, possibly from a read error. The J gene is TRBJ2-2, the V gene TRBV6-5; D may be TRBD2 (6 bases). The CDR3 runs 14 residues. Germline V CDR1 and CDR2: MNHEY, SVGAGI. CDR3 nucleotides: TGTGCCGGCAGCAACGGGGGAAACACCGGGGAGCTGTTTTTT. It encodes CAGSNGGNTGELFF.

This chain's CDR3 is CASSRQREQFF. Here the CDR3 DNA reads TGTGCCAGCTCACGACAACGCGAGCAGTTCTTC. The rearrangement links TRBV18 to TRBJ2-1, with D hard to call. V was trimmed by 4 bases and J by 10 bases, leaving 8 bases between them. The CDR3 runs to 11 residues. Looked up from germline, CDR1 is KGHSH and CDR2 is LQKENI. Full variable domain (remainder filled in from reference TRBV18 and TRBJ2-1): NAGVMQNPRHLVRRRGQEARLRCSPMKGHSHVYWYRQLPEEGLKFMVYLQKENIIDESGMPKERFSAEFPKEGPSILRIQQVVRGDSAAYFCASSRQREQFFGPGTRLTVL.

This clone was observed a single time. One junction end disagrees with the germline gene, perhaps due to a read error. The chain is built from TRBV7-6 and TRBJ2-1; 13 nucleotides agree with TRBD2. Germline V gives CDR1 SGHVS, CDR2 FNYEAQ. The CDR3 is made up of 17 amino acids. This CDR3 is CASSLAWTSGSLNEQFF. The CDR3 DNA reads TGTGCCAGCAGCCTAGCCTGGACTAGCGGGAGCCTCAATGAGCAGTTCTTC.